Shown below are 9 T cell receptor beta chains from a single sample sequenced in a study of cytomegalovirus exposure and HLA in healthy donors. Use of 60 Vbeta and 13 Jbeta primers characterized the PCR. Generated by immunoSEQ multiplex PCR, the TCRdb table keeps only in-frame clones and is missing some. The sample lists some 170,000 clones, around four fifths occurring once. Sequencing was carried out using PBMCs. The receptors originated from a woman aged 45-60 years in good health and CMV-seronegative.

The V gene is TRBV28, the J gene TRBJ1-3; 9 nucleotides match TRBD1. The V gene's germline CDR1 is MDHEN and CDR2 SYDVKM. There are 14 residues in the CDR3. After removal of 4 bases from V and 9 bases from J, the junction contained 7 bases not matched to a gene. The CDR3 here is CASSYNRGLGTIYF. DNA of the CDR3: TGTGCCAGCAGTTACAACAGGGGGCTCGGCACCATATATTTT.

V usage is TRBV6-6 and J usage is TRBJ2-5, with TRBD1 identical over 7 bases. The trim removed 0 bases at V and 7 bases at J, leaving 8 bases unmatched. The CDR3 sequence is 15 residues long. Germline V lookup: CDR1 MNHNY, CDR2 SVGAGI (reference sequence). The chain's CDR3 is CASSYSRGSGGTQYF. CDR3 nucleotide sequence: TGTGCCAGCAGTTACTCCAGGGGGTCTGGGGGGACCCAGTACTTC.

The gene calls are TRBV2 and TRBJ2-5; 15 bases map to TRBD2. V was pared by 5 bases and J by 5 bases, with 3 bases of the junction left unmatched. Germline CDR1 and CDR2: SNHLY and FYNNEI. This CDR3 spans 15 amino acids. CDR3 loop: CASSWTSGRVETQYF. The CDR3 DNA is TGTGCCAGCAGTTGGACTAGCGGGAGGGTGGAGACCCAGTACTTC.

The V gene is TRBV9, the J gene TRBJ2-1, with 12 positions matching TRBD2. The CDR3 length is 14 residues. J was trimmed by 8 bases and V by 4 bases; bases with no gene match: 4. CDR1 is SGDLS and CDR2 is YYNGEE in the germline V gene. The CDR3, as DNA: TGTGCCAGCAGCAGGACTAGCGGGAACGATGAGCAGTTCTTC. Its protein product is CASSRTSGNDEQFF.

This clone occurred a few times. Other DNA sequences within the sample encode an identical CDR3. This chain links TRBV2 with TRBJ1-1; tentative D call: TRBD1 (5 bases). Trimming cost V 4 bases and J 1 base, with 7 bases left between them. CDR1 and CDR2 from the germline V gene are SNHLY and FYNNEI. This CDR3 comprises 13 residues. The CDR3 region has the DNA TGTGCCAGCAGTGTCCAGGGGAACACTGAAGCTTTCTTT. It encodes CASSVQGNTEAFF.

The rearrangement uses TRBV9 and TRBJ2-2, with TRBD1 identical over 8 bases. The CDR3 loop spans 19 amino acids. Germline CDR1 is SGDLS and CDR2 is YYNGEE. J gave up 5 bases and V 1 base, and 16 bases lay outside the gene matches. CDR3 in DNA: TGTGCCAGCAGCGTATTCCCATACATTGACAGGGGCTGGACCGGGGAGCTGTTTTTT. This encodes CASSVFPYIDRGWTGELFF.

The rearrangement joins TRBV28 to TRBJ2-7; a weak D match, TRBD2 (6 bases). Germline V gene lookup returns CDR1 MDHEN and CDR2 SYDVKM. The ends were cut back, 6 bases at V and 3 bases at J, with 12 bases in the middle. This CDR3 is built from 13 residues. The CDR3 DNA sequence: TGTGCCAGCAGCGGGGACTCTTTCTACGAGCAGTACTTC. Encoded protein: CASSGDSFYEQYF. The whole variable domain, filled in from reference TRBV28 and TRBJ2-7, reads DVKVTQSSRYLVKRTGEKVFLECVQDMDHENMFWYRQDPGLGLRLIYFSYDVKMKEKGDIPEGYSVSREKKERFSLILESASTNQTSMYLCASSGDSFYEQYFGPGTRLTVT.

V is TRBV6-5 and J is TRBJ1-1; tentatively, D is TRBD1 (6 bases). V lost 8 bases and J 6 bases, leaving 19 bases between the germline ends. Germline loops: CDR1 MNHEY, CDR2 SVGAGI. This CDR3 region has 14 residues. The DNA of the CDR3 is TGTGCCAGCCGAAAGAGGGGGGGTCGATCTGAAGCTTTCTTT. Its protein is CASRKRGGRSEAFF.

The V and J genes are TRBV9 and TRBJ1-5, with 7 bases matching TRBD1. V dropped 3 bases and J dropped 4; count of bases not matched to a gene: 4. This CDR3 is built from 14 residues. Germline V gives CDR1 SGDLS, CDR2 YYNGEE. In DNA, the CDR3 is TGTGCCAGCAGCGAGACAGGGAGTAATCAGCCCCAGCATTTT. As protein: CASSETGSNQPQHF.